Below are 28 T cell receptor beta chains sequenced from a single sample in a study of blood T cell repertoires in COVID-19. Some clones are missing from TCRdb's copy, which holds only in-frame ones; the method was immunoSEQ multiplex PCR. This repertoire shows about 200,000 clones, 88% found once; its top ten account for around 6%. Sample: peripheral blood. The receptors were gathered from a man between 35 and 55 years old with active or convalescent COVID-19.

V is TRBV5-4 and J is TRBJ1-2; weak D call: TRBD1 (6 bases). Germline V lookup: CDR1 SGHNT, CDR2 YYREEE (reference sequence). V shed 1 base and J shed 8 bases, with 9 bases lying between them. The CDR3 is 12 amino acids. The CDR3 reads CASSLPQGGYTF. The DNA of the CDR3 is TGTGCCAGCAGCTTGCCACAGGGCGGCTACACCTTC.

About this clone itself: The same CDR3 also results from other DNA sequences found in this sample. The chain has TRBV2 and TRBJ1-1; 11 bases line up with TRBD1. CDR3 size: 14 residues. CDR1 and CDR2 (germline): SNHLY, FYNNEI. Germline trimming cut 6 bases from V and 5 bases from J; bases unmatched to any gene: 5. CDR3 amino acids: CASRGQGVGTEAFF. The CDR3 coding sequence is TGTGCCAGCAGGGGACAGGGGGTTGGTACTGAAGCTTTCTTT.

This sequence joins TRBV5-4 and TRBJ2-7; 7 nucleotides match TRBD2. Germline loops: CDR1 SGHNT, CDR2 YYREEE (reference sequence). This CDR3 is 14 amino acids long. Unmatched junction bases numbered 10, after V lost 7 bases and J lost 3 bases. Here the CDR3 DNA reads TGTGCCAGCTCCTCAGGACTAGAGAACTACGAGCAGTACTTC. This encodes CASSSGLENYEQYF.

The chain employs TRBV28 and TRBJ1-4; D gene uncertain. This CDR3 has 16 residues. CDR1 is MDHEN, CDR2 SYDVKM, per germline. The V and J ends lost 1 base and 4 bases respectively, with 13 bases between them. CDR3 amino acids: CASSLSSGYSNEKLFF. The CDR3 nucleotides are TGTGCCAGCAGTTTATCCTCGGGGTACAGTAATGAAAAACTGTTTTTT.

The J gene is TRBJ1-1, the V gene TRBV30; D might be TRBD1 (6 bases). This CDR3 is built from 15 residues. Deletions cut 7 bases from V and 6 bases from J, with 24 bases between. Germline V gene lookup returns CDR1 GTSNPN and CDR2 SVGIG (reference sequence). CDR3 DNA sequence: TGTGCCTTCAGCAGGGGAACTAGACAATACGCTGAAGCTTTCTTT. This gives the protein CAFSRGTRQYAEAFF.

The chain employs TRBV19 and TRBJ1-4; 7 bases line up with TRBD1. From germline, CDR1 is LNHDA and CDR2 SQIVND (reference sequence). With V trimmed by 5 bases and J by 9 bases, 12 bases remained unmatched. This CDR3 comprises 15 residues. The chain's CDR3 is CASSSPRDSIKKLFF. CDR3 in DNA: TGTGCCAGTAGTTCTCCCCGGGACAGCATAAAAAAACTGTTTTTT. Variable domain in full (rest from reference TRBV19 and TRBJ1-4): DGGITQSPKYLFRKEGQNVTLSCEQNLNHDAMYWYRQDPGQGLRLIYYSQIVNDFQKGDIAEGYSVSREKKESFPLTVTSAQKNPTAFYLCASSSPRDSIKKLFFGSGTQLSVL.

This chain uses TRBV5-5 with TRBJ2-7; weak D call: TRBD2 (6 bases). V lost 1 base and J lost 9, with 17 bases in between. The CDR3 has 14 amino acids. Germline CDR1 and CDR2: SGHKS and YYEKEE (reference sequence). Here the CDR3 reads CASSLRWEALGQYF. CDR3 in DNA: TGTGCCAGCAGCTTGCGGTGGGAGGCCCTAGGGCAGTACTTC. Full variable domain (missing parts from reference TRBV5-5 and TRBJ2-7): DAGVTQSPTHLIKTRGQQVTLRCSPISGHKSVSWYQQVLGQGPQFIFQYYEKEERGRGNFPDRFSARQFPNYSSELNVNALLLGDSALYLCASSLRWEALGQYFGPGTRLTVT.

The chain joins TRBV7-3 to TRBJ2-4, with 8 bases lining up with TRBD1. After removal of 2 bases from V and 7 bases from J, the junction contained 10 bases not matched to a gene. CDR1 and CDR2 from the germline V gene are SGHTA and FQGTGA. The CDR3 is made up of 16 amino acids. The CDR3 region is CASSLLAGGRWNIQYF. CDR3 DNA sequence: TGTGCCAGCAGCTTATTGGCAGGGGGCAGGTGGAACATTCAGTACTTC. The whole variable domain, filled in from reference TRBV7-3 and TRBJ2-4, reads GAGVSQTPSNKVTEKGKYVELRCDPISGHTALYWYRQSLGQGPEFLIYFQGTGAADDSGLPNDRFFAVRPEGSVSTLKIQRTERGDSAVYLCASSLLAGGRWNIQYFGAGTRLSVL.

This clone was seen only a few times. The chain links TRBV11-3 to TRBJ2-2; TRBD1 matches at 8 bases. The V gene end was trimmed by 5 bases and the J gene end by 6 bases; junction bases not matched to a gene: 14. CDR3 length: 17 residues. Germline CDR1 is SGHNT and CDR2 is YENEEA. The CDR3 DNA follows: TGTGCCAGCAGCCCCCGGACAGGGTTAGGCGTAGCCGGGGAGCTGTTTTTT. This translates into CASSPRTGLGVAGELFF.

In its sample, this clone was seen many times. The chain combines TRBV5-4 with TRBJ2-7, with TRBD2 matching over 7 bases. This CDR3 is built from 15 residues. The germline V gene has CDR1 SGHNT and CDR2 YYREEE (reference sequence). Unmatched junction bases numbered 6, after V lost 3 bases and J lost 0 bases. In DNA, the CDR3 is TGTGCCAGCAGCTCCTCAACTAGCGCCTCCTACGAGCAGTACTTC. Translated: CASSSSTSASYEQYF.

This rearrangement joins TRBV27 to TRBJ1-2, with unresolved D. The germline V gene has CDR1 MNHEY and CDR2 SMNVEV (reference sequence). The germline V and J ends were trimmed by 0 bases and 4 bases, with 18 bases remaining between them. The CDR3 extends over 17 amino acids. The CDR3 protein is CASSLSLPTGRRYGYTF. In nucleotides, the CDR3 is TGTGCCAGCAGTTTATCGCTCCCCACTGGGAGACGCTATGGCTACACCTTC.

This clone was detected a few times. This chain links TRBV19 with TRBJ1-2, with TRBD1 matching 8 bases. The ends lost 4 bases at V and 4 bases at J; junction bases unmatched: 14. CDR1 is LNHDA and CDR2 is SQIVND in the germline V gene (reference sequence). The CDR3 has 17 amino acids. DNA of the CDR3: TGTGCCAGTAGTAGTGGGACAGGAGGAAAAACCTTCTATGGCTACACCTTC. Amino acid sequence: CASSSGTGGKTFYGYTF. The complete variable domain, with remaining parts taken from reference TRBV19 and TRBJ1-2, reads DGGITQSPKYLFRKEGQNVTLSCEQNLNHDAMYWYRQDPGQGLRLIYYSQIVNDFQKGDIAEGYSVSREKKESFPLTVTSAQKNPTAFYLCASSSGTGGKTFYGYTFGSGTRLTVV.

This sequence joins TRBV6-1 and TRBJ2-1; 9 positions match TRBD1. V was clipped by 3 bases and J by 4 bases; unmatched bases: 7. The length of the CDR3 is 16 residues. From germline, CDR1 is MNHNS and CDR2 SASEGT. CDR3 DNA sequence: TGTGCCAGCAGTGATTCCGGGACAGGGAGATACAATGAGCAGTTCTTC. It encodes CASSDSGTGRYNEQFF.

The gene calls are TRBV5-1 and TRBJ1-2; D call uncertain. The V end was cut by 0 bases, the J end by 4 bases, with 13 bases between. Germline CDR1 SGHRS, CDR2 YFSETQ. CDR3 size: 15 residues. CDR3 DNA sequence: TGCGCCAGCAGCTTGGGTGGGGAGAGGGCCTATGGCTACACCTTC. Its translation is CASSLGGERAYGYTF.

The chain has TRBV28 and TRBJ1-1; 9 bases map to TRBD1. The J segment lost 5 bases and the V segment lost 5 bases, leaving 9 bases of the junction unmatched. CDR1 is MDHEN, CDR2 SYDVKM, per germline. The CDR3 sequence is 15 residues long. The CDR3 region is CASSTRGQGKTEAFF. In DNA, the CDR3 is TGTGCCAGCAGTACCCGGGGACAGGGAAAAACTGAAGCTTTCTTT.

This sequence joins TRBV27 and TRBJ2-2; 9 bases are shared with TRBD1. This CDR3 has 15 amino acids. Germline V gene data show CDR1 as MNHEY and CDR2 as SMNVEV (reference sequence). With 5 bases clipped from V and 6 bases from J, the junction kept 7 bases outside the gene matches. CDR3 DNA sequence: TGTGCCAGCAGTCTCGGGACAGGGTTGGCCGGGGAGCTGTTTTTT. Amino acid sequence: CASSLGTGLAGELFF.

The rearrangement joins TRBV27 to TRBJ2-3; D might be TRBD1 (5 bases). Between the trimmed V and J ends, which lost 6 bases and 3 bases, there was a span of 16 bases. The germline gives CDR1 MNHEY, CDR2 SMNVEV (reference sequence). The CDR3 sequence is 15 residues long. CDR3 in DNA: TGTGCCAGCAGCCCCCAAGGGGATCCGACAGATACGCAGTATTTT. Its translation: CASSPQGDPTDTQYF.

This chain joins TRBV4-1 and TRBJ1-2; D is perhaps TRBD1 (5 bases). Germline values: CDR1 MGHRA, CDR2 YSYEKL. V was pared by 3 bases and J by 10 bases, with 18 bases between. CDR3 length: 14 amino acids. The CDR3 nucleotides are TGCGCCAGCAGCCAGACAGTTAATCCTACTGACTACACCTTC. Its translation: CASSQTVNPTDYTF.

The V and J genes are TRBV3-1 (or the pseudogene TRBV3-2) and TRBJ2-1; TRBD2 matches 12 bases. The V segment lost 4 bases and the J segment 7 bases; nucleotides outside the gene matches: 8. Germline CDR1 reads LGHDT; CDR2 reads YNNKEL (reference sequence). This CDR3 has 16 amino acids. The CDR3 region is CASSPRLAGVSNEQFF. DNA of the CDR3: TGTGCCAGCAGCCCTCGACTAGCGGGGGTATCGAATGAGCAGTTCTTC.

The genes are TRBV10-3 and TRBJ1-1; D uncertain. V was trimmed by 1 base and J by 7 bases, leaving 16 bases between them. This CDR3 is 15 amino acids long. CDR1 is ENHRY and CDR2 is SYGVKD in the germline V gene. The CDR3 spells CAISELEAQWVEAFF. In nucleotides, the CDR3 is TGTGCCATCAGTGAGTTAGAGGCTCAATGGGTTGAAGCTTTCTTT.

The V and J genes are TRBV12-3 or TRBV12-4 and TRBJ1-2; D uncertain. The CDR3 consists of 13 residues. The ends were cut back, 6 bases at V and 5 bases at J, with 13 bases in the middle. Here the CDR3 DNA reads TGTGCCAGCAGCCCCGTTAGCACATATGGCTACACCTTC. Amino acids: CASSPVSTYGYTF.

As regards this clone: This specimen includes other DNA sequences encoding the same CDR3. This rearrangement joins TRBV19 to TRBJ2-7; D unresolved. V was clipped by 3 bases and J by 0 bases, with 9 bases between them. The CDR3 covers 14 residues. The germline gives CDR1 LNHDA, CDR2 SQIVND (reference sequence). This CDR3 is CASSIRGPSYEQYF. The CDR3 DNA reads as TGTGCCAGTAGTATCAGAGGCCCCTCCTACGAGCAGTACTTC. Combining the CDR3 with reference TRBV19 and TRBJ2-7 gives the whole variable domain DGGITQSPKYLFRKEGQNVTLSCEQNLNHDAMYWYRQDPGQGLRLIYYSQIVNDFQKGDIAEGYSVSREKKESFPLTVTSAQKNPTAFYLCASSIRGPSYEQYFGPGTRLTVT.

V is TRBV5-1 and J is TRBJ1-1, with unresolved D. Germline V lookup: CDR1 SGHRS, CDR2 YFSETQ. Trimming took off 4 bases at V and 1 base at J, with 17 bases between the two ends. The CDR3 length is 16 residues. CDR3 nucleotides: TGCGCCAGCAGCCCTTGGTCGGGGTTACGGAACACTGAAGCTTTCTTT. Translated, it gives CASSPWSGLRNTEAFF.

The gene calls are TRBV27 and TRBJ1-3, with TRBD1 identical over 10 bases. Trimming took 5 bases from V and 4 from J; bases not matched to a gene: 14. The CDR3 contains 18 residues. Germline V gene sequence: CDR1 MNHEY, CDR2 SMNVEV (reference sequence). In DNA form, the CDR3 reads TGTGCCAGCAGTCCGCTAGCCGGGACAGGGGTAGCGGGAAACACCATATATTTT. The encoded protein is CASSPLAGTGVAGNTIYF.

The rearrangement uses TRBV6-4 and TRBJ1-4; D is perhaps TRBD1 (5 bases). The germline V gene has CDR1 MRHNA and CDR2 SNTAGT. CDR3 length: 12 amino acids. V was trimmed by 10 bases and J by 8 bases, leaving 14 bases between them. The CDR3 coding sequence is TGTGCCACACCCCGCCGGGGGGAAAAACTGTTTTTT. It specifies CATPRRGEKLFF.

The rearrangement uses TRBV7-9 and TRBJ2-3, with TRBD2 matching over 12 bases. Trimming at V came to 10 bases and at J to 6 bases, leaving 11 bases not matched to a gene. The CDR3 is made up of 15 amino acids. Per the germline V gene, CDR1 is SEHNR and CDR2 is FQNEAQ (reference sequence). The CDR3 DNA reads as TGTGCCACCACTCGTCTAGCGGGAGGGTGGGATACGCAGTATTTT. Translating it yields CATTRLAGGWDTQYF. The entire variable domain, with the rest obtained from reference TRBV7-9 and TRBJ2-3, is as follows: DTGVSQNPRHKITKRGQNVTFRCDPISEHNRLYWYRQTLGQGPEFLTYFQNEAQLEKSRLLSDRFSAERPKGSFSTLEIQRTEQGDSAMYLCATTRLAGGWDTQYFGPGTRLTVL.

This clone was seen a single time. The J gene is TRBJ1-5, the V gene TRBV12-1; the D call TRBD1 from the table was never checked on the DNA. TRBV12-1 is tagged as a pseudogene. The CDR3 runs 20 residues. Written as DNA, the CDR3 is TGTGCCAGCAGCTTCAGAGTGACAGGTATTAGGGGAGTGAGCAATCAGCCCCAGCATTTT. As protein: CASSFRVTGIRGVSNQPQHF.

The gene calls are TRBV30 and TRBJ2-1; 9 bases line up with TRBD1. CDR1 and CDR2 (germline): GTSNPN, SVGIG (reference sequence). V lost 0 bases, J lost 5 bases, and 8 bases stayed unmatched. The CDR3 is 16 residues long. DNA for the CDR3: TGTGCCTGGAGTGTACGAGGGGGGACAGGGCACAATGAGCAGTTCTTC. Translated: CAWSVRGGTGHNEQFF.